Following are 5 T cell receptor beta chains from one sample sequenced in a study of T cell repertoires in cytomegalovirus infection. These receptors lack a known antigen. TCRdb re-called the reads with MiXCR, one entry per CDR3 protein. The sample carries approximately 1,000,000 distinct CDR3 sequences, approximately 32% recorded once. Sequencing was performed on cultured CD8+ T cells from PBMCs, taken from culture after CMV antigen stimulation. The receptors originated from a human donor in good health (CMV status not recorded). Some clones in this sample may be carry-over from other donors' samples.

Only a few counts were recorded for this clonotype. The rearrangement links TRBV27 to TRBJ2-7; 9 nucleotides align to TRBD1. The CDR3 loop spans 14 amino acids. Per the germline V gene, CDR1 is MNHEY and CDR2 is SMNVEV (reference sequence). After removal of 5 bases from V and 6 bases from J, the junction contained 8 bases not matched to a gene. In DNA form, the CDR3 reads TGTGCCAGCAGTACGACAGGGGGGATCATCGAGCAGTACTTC. This sequence encodes CASSTTGGIIEQYF.

This clonotype was counted a single time. V and J are TRBV12-3 or TRBV12-4 and TRBJ1-1; D not resolved. This CDR3 spans 15 amino acids. The V gene lost 3 bases and the J gene lost 4 bases, with 15 bases spanning the gap. Here the CDR3 DNA reads TGTGCCAGCAGTTTTGGGTCACTGGGATCCACTGAAGCTTTCTTT. This encodes CASSFGSLGSTEAFF.

This clonotype was counted only a few times. The rearrangement uses TRBV20-1 and TRBJ2-7, with D perhaps matching TRBD2 (5 bases). The germline CDR1 and CDR2 sequences are DFQATT and SNEGSKA (reference sequence). The ends were cut back, 8 bases at V and 2 bases at J, with 10 bases in the middle. The CDR3 sequence is 11 residues long. CDR3 in DNA: TGCAGTACCCGGGGAACCTACGAGCAGTACTTC. It codes for CSTRGTYEQYF.

There are a few counts of this clonotype. The chain recombines TRBV23-1 with TRBJ1-5, with TRBD1 identical over 8 bases. TRBV23-1 is an ORF, with its function uncertain. This CDR3 has 13 residues. V was clipped by 7 bases and J by 9 bases; unmatched bases: 8. Here the CDR3 DNA reads TGCGCCAGCACTCAGGGGGCGAAGGGGCCCCAGCATTTT. Encoded protein: CASTQGAKGPQHF.

The rearrangement uses TRBV3-1 and TRBJ2-7, with D tentatively TRBD2 (6 bases). The CDR3 is 16 amino acids. In germline, CDR1 is LGHDT, CDR2 YNNKEL (reference sequence). Trimming shortened V by 0 bases and J by 1 base, and 13 bases separated the two germline ends. Here the CDR3 reads CASSQEAWDFSYEQYF. The CDR3 DNA reads as TGTGCCAGCAGCCAAGAGGCTTGGGACTTTTCCTACGAGCAGTACTTC.